One TCR beta chain is described in this entry. The table came from immunoSEQ multiplex PCR; TCRdb's copy has only in-frame clones and leaves some out. The table records hundreds of thousands of clones, 75% to 90% of them present only once. The CDR3 spans 16 residues. Germline loops: CDR1 MGHRA, CDR2 YSYEKL. With 0 bases clipped from V and 4 bases from J, the junction kept 5 bases outside the gene matches. The record originates from a study of blood T cell repertoires in COVID-19. As for the study in general: COVID-19 samples collected from the United States, Italy and Spain covered acute and convalescent phases. The cDNA or gDNA used as material had been derived from T cells, B-cell-depleted T cells, or PBMCs.

Material for sequencing was peripheral blood. The TCR was taken from a woman younger than 45 with acute or convalescent COVID-19. The chain carries TRBV4-1 and TRBJ2-7, with TRBD1 matching over 11 bases. The CDR3 bases are TGCGCCAGCAGCCAAGAACCGGGACAGGGGGTATACGAGCAGTACTTC. It codes for CASSQEPGQGVYEQYF.